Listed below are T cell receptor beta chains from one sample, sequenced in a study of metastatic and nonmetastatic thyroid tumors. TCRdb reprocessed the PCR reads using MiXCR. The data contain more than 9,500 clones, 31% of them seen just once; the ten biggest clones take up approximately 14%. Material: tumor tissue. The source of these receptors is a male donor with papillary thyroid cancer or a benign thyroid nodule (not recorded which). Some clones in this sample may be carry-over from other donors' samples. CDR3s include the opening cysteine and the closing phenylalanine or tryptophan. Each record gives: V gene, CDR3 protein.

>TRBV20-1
CSARIGYGELFF
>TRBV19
CASSRSSYEQYF
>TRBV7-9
CASSLGGQTRELFF
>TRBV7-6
CASSLAIVRGGETQYF
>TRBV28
CASSLAVGGSYERYF
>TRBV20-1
CSTLLAGGFHEQFF
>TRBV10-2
CASSPLAGVADGELFF
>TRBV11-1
CASSPPTSSYNEQFF
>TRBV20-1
CSARDSRKNEQFF
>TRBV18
CASSPPNRGRAKNIQYF
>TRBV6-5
CASSWDRGSDQPQHF
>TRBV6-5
CASSSSGVEQYF
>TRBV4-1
CASSLMDYNEHFF
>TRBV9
CASSVGQGEWTEAFF
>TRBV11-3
CASSHPGLAGEQFF
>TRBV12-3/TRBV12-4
CASSLKGVHEQYF
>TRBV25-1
CASSEEGTVYTDTQYF
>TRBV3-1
CASSLGRAGNNSPLHF
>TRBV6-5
CASSLNHWQFF
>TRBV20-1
CSASGAGRPSGNTIYF
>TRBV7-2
CASRPQEVAFF
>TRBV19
CASSRGGQAQETQYF
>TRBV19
CASTPTGGHGNYGYTF
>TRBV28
CASSRGTGMGDQPQHF
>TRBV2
CARSESGISGNTIYF
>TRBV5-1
CASSLGIGQSYGYTF
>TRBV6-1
CASTPFLKTGEGYTF
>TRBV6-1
CASRGTVDEQFF
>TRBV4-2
CASSQPVRDPNTGELFF
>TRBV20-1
CSAAGTRDSPLHF
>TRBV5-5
CASSRITGELFF
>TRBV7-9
CASSPPPVDQYF
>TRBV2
CASSAVGGAFEQYF
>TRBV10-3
CAISESGKAGTQYF
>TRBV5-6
CASSWGGATEAFF
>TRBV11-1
CASSAHPTAGKNTGELFF
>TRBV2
CASINRGLDSPLHF
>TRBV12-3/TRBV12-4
CASRRTGDSSGNTIYF
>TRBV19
CASSGLPMNTEAFF
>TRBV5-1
CASSLEAGGPEKTQYF
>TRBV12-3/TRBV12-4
CASMMAGGASNEQFF
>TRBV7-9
CASSFSGSAQPQHF